This T cell receptor beta chain was captured by sequencing in a study of blood T cell repertoires in COVID-19. The data were produced by immunoSEQ multiplex PCR, yet TCRdb's version contains in-frame clones alone and is incomplete. The table records 200,000 to 250,000 clones, about 82% of them present only once. With 4 bases removed from V and 4 bases from J, the gap between germline ends came to 21 bases. This CDR3 contains 17 residues. Germline V gene lookup returns CDR1 SGHNT and CDR2 YYREEE (reference sequence). This clone has more than one count but fewer than ten. The sequenced material came from peripheral blood. This chain connects TRBV5-4 to TRBJ1-5; TRBD1 might be the D (5 bases). This sequence originates from a man older than 75 with acute or convalescent COVID-19. The CDR3, as DNA: TGTGCCAGCAGCCCGCGGACGGTCGGGGGGGGAAATCAGCCCCAGCATTTT. As protein: CASSPRTVGGGNQPQHF.